Listed below are T cell receptor beta chains from one sample, sequenced in a study of persistence of HIV-infected CD4 T cells. Method: immunoSEQ multiplex PCR; TCRdb's copy keeps in-frame clones and lacks some. The sample carries some 48,000 clones, 75% to 85% recorded once. No antigen has been assigned to these receptors. This specimen was CD4+ T cells sorted from PBMCs after 18-hour stimulation, taken from a patient who received antiretroviral therapy. These receptors came from an adult man with HIV who was CMV-seropositive. Each CDR3 is given with its conserved first and last residue. D genes are given only for firm matches. Size tells how often a clone was seen (once, few, many) or the class of an expanded clone, and some rows leave it out.

TRBD1	TRBJ1-2	-	TRBV18	CASSPGQEPYGYTF	TGTGCCAGCTCACCGGGACAGGAACCCTATGGCTACACCTTC
-	TRBJ1-5	-	TRBV6-5	CASSLFGGQPQHF	TGTGCCAGCAGTCTATTCGGCGGGCAGCCCCAGCATTTT
-	TRBJ1-2	once	TRBV6-5	CASSYKGNGYTF	TGTGCCAGCAGTTACAAGGGAAATGGCTACACCTTC
TRBD2	TRBJ2-2	-	TRBV2	CATKQAGGTGELFF	TGTGCCACAAAACAAGCGGGGGGCACCGGGGAGCTGTTTTTT
-	TRBJ2-1	once	TRBV6-5	CASSSRGVPYNEQFF	TGTGCCAGCAGTTCTAGAGGGGTTCCATACAATGAGCAGTTCTTC
TRBD1	TRBJ2-5	-	TRBV4-2	CASDLGQVSGGTQYF	TGTGCTAGCGATTTGGGACAGGTGTCCGGCGGGACCCAGTACTTC
TRBD1	TRBJ2-3	-	TRBV5-1	CASSLVTGIADTQYF	TGCGCCAGCAGCTTGGTGACAGGGATTGCAGATACGCAGTATTTT
-	TRBJ1-2	-	TRBV19	CATRRSQREYGYTF	TGTGCCACCCGACGGTCCCAGCGGGAATATGGCTACACCTTC
TRBD2	TRBJ2-5	-	TRBV30	CAWSAQSAGRAAETQYF	TGTGCCTGGAGCGCGCAAAGTGCCGGGAGGGCCGCGGAGACCCAGTACTTC
-	TRBJ1-3	-	TRBV12-3/TRBV12-4	CASTFGGRNTIYF	TGTGCCAGCACCTTTGGGGGCCGAAACACCATATATTTT
-	TRBJ2-7	-	TRBV6-2/TRBV6-3	CASSLSGTSYEQYF	TGTGCCAGCAGTCTTTCGGGGACCTCCTACGAGCAGTACTTC
-	TRBJ1-4	-	TRBV3-1/TRBV3-2	CASSSTGINEKLFF	TGTGCCAGCAGCTCTACCGGGATTAATGAAAAACTGTTTTTT
-	TRBJ1-2	once	TRBV19	CASSIVGAGPQSYGYTF	TGTGCCAGTAGTATAGTCGGCGCAGGACCCCAATCATATGGCTACACCTTC
TRBD2	TRBJ2-5	-	TRBV6-1	CASSGLAGGRVTQYF	TGTGCCAGCAGTGGACTAGCGGGGGGGCGCGTGACCCAGTACTTC
TRBD1	TRBJ1-5	once	TRBV7-9	CASSPWTGRSNQPQHF	TGTGCCAGCAGCCCCTGGACAGGGAGAAGCAATCAGCCCCAGCATTTT
-	TRBJ1-5	-	TRBV2	CASRLGAVGQPQHF	TGTGCCAGCAGATTGGGGGCGGTCGGTCAGCCCCAGCATTTT
TRBD1	TRBJ2-7	-	TRBV12-3/TRBV12-4	CASSFKGAGEQYF	TGTGCCAGCAGTTTTAAGGGGGCTGGCGAGCAGTACTTC
-	TRBJ2-2	-	TRBV7-8	CASSLIFGEDTGELFF	TGTGCCAGCAGCTTAATTTTTGGGGAAGACACCGGGGAGCTGTTTTTT
-	TRBJ2-1	-	TRBV7-3	CASSSRDRSYNEQFF	TGTGCCAGCAGCTCCCGGGACCGATCCTACAATGAGCAGTTCTTC
-	TRBJ2-7	once	TRBV3-1/TRBV3-2	CASSQVGFVTYEQYF	TGTGCCAGCAGCCAAGTTGGGTTTGTCACCTACGAGCAGTACTTC
TRBD2	TRBJ2-7	-	TRBV27	CASSLEPSGTYEQYF	TGTGCCAGCAGTTTAGAGCCTAGCGGGACCTACGAGCAGTACTTC
-	TRBJ1-1	-	TRBV3-1/TRBV3-2	CASSLRSLNTEAFF	TGTGCCAGCAGCCTCAGGAGCTTAAACACTGAAGCTTTCTTT
TRBD1	TRBJ2-7	-	TRBV9	CASSVAQGVISEQYF	TGTGCCAGCAGCGTAGCTCAGGGGGTCATCTCCGAGCAGTACTTC
-	TRBJ2-7	-	TRBV30	CAWSVRFSGSYEQYF	TGTGCCTGGAGTGTACGATTTAGCGGCTCCTACGAGCAGTACTTC
-	TRBJ2-3	once	TRBV5-5	CASSTGQTNTDTQYF	TGTGCCAGCAGCACTGGACAGACTAACACAGATACGCAGTATTTT
TRBD1	TRBJ1-5	-	TRBV5-5	CASSWRTGEVQPQHF	TGTGCCAGCAGCTGGAGGACAGGTGAGGTTCAGCCCCAGCATTTT
-	TRBJ2-7	-	TRBV6-5	CASSYPNRPYEQYF	TGTGCCAGCAGTTACCCGAACAGGCCCTACGAGCAGTACTTC
-	TRBJ1-3	medium-sized	TRBV29-1	CSGSLSSGNTIYF	TGCAGCGGGAGTTTAAGCTCTGGAAACACCATATATTTT
-	TRBJ2-5	once	TRBV27	CASSRSRGETQYF	TGTGCCAGCAGTAGGTCCCGAGGGGAGACCCAGTACTTC
TRBD1	TRBJ1-1	-	TRBV12-3/TRBV12-4	CASRRTGATEAFF	TGTGCCAGCAGAAGGACAGGGGCCACTGAAGCTTTCTTT
-	TRBJ1-5	-	TRBV6-1	CASSEGGAVGQPQHF	TGTGCCAGCAGTGAAGGGGGGGCGGTGGGACAGCCCCAGCATTTT
TRBD2	TRBJ2-7	-	TRBV5-4	CASSLQAGAEQYF	TGTGCCAGCAGCTTACAAGCGGGAGCCGAGCAGTACTTC
TRBD1	TRBJ2-2	-	TRBV10-2	CASRSGTGAGELFF	TGCGCCAGCAGATCCGGGACAGGGGCCGGGGAGCTGTTTTTT
TRBD1	TRBJ1-2	-	TRBV7-3	CASSLQGGYGYTF	TGTGCCAGCAGCTTACAGGGGGGCTATGGCTACACCTTC
-	TRBJ2-5	-	TRBV15	CATGGGGHIKTQYF	TGTGCCACCGGAGGAGGGGGGCACATCAAGACCCAGTACTTC
TRBD2	TRBJ2-3	few	TRBV10-3	CAIKGSGGATDTQYF	TGTGCCATCAAGGGTAGCGGGGGGGCGACAGATACGCAGTATTTT
-	TRBJ2-5	-	TRBV15	CATSREKTQYF	TGTGCCACCAGCAGAGAGAAGACCCAGTACTTC
-	TRBJ2-2	-	TRBV6-1	CASSDTRRAGVGPGELFF	TGTGCCAGCAGTGATACCCGCAGGGCAGGGGTTGGCCCCGGGGAGCTGTTTTTT
-	TRBJ1-5	-	TRBV7-2	CASSPESGQPQHF	TGTGCCAGCAGCCCCGAGAGCGGGCAGCCCCAGCATTTT
TRBD1	TRBJ1-3	-	TRBV7-2	CASSIMDREGNTIYF	TGTGCCAGCAGCATTATGGACAGGGAGGGAAACACCATATATTTT
TRBD2	TRBJ2-7	-	TRBV9	CASSVGLAVPLEQYF	TGTGCCAGCAGCGTAGGACTAGCGGTCCCACTCGAGCAGTACTTC
TRBD2	TRBJ2-3	-	TRBV4-2	CASSPLAGGGTDTQYF	TGTGCCAGCAGCCCTCTAGCGGGGGGTGGCACAGATACGCAGTATTTT
-	TRBJ2-2	-	TRBV19	CASAGSGNTGELFF	TGTGCCAGTGCAGGTTCCGGGAACACCGGGGAGCTGTTTTTT
-	TRBJ1-1	-	TRBV29-1	CSVLGRMNTEAFF	TGCAGCGTACTAGGACGGATGAACACTGAAGCTTTCTTT
-	TRBJ2-2	-	TRBV6-5	CASSYGVAGELFF	TGTGCCAGCAGTTACGGGGTGGCCGGGGAGCTGTTTTTT
TRBD2	TRBJ2-2	-	TRBV3-1/TRBV3-2	CASSLPAGTSTGELFF	TGTGCCAGCAGCCTTCCAGCGGGGACTTCAACCGGGGAGCTGTTTTTT
-	TRBJ1-2	-	TRBV3-1/TRBV3-2	CASSQGQQGYTF	TGTGCCAGCAGCCAGGGCCAGCAAGGCTACACCTTC
-	TRBJ1-3	medium-sized	TRBV10-3	CAISDADRYSGNTIYF	TGTGCCATCAGTGATGCTGACCGGTACTCTGGAAACACCATATATTTT
TRBD1	TRBJ1-1	-	TRBV6-5	CASSYSGTANTEAFF	TGTGCCAGCAGTTACTCCGGGACAGCGAACACTGAAGCTTTCTTT
-	TRBJ1-4	-	TRBV2	CASSARISSTELFF	TGTGCCAGCAGTGCCCGGATTTCAAGTACAGAACTGTTTTTT
-	TRBJ2-5	-	TRBV29-1	CSVESGGETQYF	TGCAGCGTTGAATCGGGTGGGGAGACCCAGTACTTC
TRBD2	TRBJ2-4	-	TRBV4-1	CASSPRLAGGANIQYF	TGCGCCAGCAGCCCTAGACTAGCGGGGGGCGCAAACATTCAGTACTTC
TRBD1	TRBJ1-6	-	TRBV5-1	CASSAGQGYSPLHF	TGCGCCAGCAGCGCGGGACAGGGTTATTCACCCCTCCACTTT
TRBD1	TRBJ1-2	-	TRBV4-1	CASSQDRTGWNGYTF	TGCGCCAGCAGCCAAGATCGGACAGGGTGGAATGGCTACACCTTC
-	TRBJ1-4	-	TRBV5-1	CASSLGVSPEKLFF	TGCGCCAGCAGCTTGGGAGTCTCTCCGGAAAAACTGTTTTTT